These T cell receptor beta chains were read from a single sample in a study of CD8 T cells in ankylosing spondylitis. MiXCR was run by TCRdb on the 5' RACE reads, yielding one entry per CDR3 protein. The repertoire holds 250,000 to 300,000 distinct CDR3 sequences, over 15% seen once, with less than 35% in the top ten. Sample: blood, either unsorted or a sorted T cell fraction (not recorded which). The receptor set was obtained from a male donor with ankylosing spondylitis or in good health (not recorded which). Both conserved end residues are part of each CDR3. Each record gives: V gene, D gene, J gene, clone size, CDR3 DNA, CDR3 protein. D genes are given only for firm matches. Some rows have no size entry. The others give once, few or many, or a class for an expanded clone.

TRBV4-2	-	TRBJ1-2	-	TGTGCCAGCAGCCAAGTTTTCACGGGGGATGATGGCTACACCTTC	CASSQVFTGDDGYTF
TRBV25-1	-	TRBJ1-4	few	TGTGCCAGCAGTGAGCCAGGGTCTAATGAAAAACTGTTTTTT	CASSEPGSNEKLFF
TRBV28	TRBD2	TRBJ2-7	-	TGTGCCAGCAGTTCCTGGACTAGCTGGGGTTACGAGCAGTACTTC	CASSSWTSWGYEQYF
TRBV30	-	TRBJ2-7	-	TGTGCCTGGAGTGACCTCCCCGACTCCTACGAGCAGTACTTC	CAWSDLPDSYEQYF
TRBV27	TRBD2	TRBJ2-7	-	TGTGCCAGCAACTTAGCGGGAGGACCCTTTTACGAGCAGTACTTC	CASNLAGGPFYEQYF
TRBV7-9	TRBD1	TRBJ2-1	few	TGTGCCAGCAGCCCGATGACCGGGACAGGGAAACACAATGAGCAGTTCTTC	CASSPMTGTGKHNEQFF
TRBV29-1	-	TRBJ2-1	many	TGCAGCGTTGGTGTGAGCTCCTACAATGAGCAGTTCTTC	CSVGVSSYNEQFF
TRBV12-3/TRBV12-4	-	TRBJ2-7	few	TGTGCCAGCAGGCCGCAGGAGGAAATCTCCTACGAGCAGTACTTC	CASRPQEEISYEQYF
TRBV27	-	TRBJ2-7	-	TGTGCCAGCAGTTTATCACAAGGGGGCTACGAGCAGTACTTC	CASSLSQGGYEQYF
TRBV29-1	-	TRBJ1-3	few	TGCAGCGTATGGGGCATTGGCTCTGGAAACACCATATATTTT	CSVWGIGSGNTIYF
TRBV4-1	-	TRBJ1-1	-	TGCGCCAGCAGCCAAGTCGGGTGGACTGAAGCTTTCTTT	CASSQVGWTEAFF
TRBV10-3	TRBD2	TRBJ2-1	many	TGTGCCATCAGTGAGTCAGTTACTAGCGGCGCCAATGAGCAGTTCTTC	CAISESVTSGANEQFF
TRBV28	TRBD2	TRBJ2-1	-	TGTGCCAGCAGTTTTTCTGTTCCGAGGCGGGAGGGGCGCAATGAGCAGTTCTTC	CASSFSVPRREGRNEQFF
TRBV7-9	-	TRBJ2-3	-	TGTGCCAGCAGCTCGTGGGCTTTAGCGGTAGGCACAGATACGCAGTATTTT	CASSSWALAVGTDTQYF
TRBV12-3/TRBV12-4	-	TRBJ2-1	few	TGTGCCAGCAGTGACGACCCTAATGAGCAGTTCTTC	CASSDDPNEQFF
TRBV5-1	TRBD1	TRBJ2-7	few	TGCGCCAGCAGCCTGACAGGGGGCCTTTACGAGCAGTACTTC	CASSLTGGLYEQYF
TRBV6-1	-	TRBJ2-1	-	TGTGCCAGCAGCACCACACCCCCGTTAGGCGTACGCAATGAGCAGTTCTTC	CASSTTPPLGVRNEQFF
TRBV29-1	TRBD2	TRBJ2-1	-	TGCAGCGTTGGAGAGCGGGACTACAATGAGCAGTTCTTC	CSVGERDYNEQFF
TRBV2	TRBD2	TRBJ2-1	-	TGTGCCAGCACCCCGACTAGCGGGACATACAATGAGCAGTTCTTC	CASTPTSGTYNEQFF
TRBV6-5	-	TRBJ2-7	few	TGTGCCAGCAGTTACTCTCCGGCAGGGGTCTACTACGAGCAGTACTTC	CASSYSPAGVYYEQYF
TRBV4-3	TRBD2	TRBJ2-3	-	TGCGCCAGCAGCCAGAACCTAGCGGGAGTCACAGATACGCAGTATTTT	CASSQNLAGVTDTQYF
TRBV7-9	-	TRBJ1-3	-	TGTGCCAGGGATTCCTCGAGCTCTGGAGACACCATATATTTT	CARDSSSSGDTIYF
TRBV20-1	TRBD2	TRBJ2-7	-	TGCAGTGCTAGAGATCTTCGGGGGGACCCCACGTACGAGCAGTACTTC	CSARDLRGDPTYEQYF
TRBV12-3/TRBV12-4	-	TRBJ1-1	few	TGTGCCAGCAGCCCAAACACTGAAGCTTTCTTT	CASSPNTEAFF